The 25 T cell receptor beta chains in this list originate from one sample, sequenced in a study of blood T cell repertoires in COVID-19. This table comes from immunoSEQ multiplex PCR, and its TCRdb copy is limited to in-frame clones, with some not included. In the table there are around 130,000 clones, approximately 80% of which are singletons. Sequenced sample: peripheral blood. These receptors came from a human donor in a cohort sampled during active COVID-19.

The gene calls are TRBV4-1 and TRBJ2-1; no definite D call. V lost 0 bases and J 3 bases, leaving 6 bases between the germline ends. CDR3 length: 14 residues. The germline CDR1 and CDR2 sequences are MGHRA and YSYEKL. The CDR3 is CASSQDGFYNEQFF. In nucleotides, the CDR3 is TGCGCCAGCAGCCAAGACGGGTTCTACAATGAGCAGTTCTTC.

V is TRBV7-9 and J is TRBJ2-5, with 7 bases matching TRBD2. V lost 5 bases and J lost 1; bases outside the gene matches: 4. This CDR3 region has 14 residues. Per germline, CDR1 SEHNR and CDR2 FQNEAQ (reference sequence). DNA of the CDR3: TGTGCCAGCAGCCCCAGGGAGGGCCAAGAGACCCAGTACTTC. Its protein is CASSPREGQETQYF.

The V call is TRBV19, the J call TRBJ2-3; 10 bases agree with TRBD1. J gave up 5 bases and V 3 bases, and 11 bases lay outside the gene matches. The CDR3 covers 17 residues. The germline CDR1 and CDR2 sequences are LNHDA and SQIVND (reference sequence). The CDR3 loop reads CASSMGIGTGVGDTQYF. In nucleotides, the CDR3 is TGTGCCAGTAGTATGGGAATCGGGACAGGGGTGGGAGATACGCAGTATTTT.

The CDR3 DNA is TGTGCCAGCAGTGCTTTTAGCGGGGGGGCCCATGAGCAGTTCTTC. Amino acids: CASSAFSGGAHEQFF. The V and J genes are TRBV27 and TRBJ2-1, with TRBD2 identical over 11 bases. The trim removed 5 bases at V and 8 bases at J, leaving 8 bases unmatched. The germline gives CDR1 MNHEY, CDR2 SMNVEV (reference sequence). This CDR3 comprises 15 residues.

This sequence joins TRBV4-2 and TRBJ2-2; 9 bases line up with TRBD2. CDR1 LGHNA and CDR2 YNFKEQ come from the germline V gene. V lost 6 bases, J lost 1 base, and 3 bases stayed unmatched. CDR3 length: 15 residues. CDR3 residues: CASRSGGLNTGELFF. The DNA for the CDR3 is TGTGCCAGCAGGAGCGGGGGGCTGAACACCGGGGAGCTGTTTTTT.

J is TRBJ2-3 and V is TRBV2; TRBD2 matches 11 bases. The germline V gene has CDR1 SNHLY and CDR2 FYNNEI. J lost 5 bases, V lost 7 bases, and 14 bases had no gene match. The CDR3 totals 17 residues. The CDR3 DNA sequence: TGTGCCAGCACTCCCACCTTAGCGGGGGGGCTTCAAGATACGCAGTATTTT. Translating gives CASTPTLAGGLQDTQYF.

The J gene is TRBJ2-2, the V gene TRBV11-2; 10 nucleotides align to TRBD1. Per germline, CDR1 SGHAT and CDR2 FQNNGV. V was clipped by 1 base and J by 5 bases; unmatched bases: 7. The CDR3 covers 17 residues. As DNA, the CDR3 is TGTGCCAGCAGCTTAGGGCTTGGACAGGGGGGAACCGGGGAGCTGTTTTTT. Protein sequence: CASSLGLGQGGTGELFF.

The chain couples TRBV5-1 to TRBJ1-6, with a weak D call TRBD1 (6 bases). The germline gives CDR1 SGHRS, CDR2 YFSETQ. This CDR3 contains 12 residues. Deletions cut 9 bases from V and 6 bases from J, with 10 bases between. CDR3 amino acids: CATRDTNSPLHF. The CDR3 nucleotides are TGCGCCACCAGGGACACTAATTCACCCCTCCACTTT.

This clone was detected a few times. The V call is TRBV3-1 (or the pseudogene TRBV3-2), the J call TRBJ1-5; 9 bases fit TRBD1. Looked up from germline, CDR1 is LGHDT and CDR2 is YNNKEL (reference sequence). V was clipped by 5 bases and J by 3 bases; unmatched bases: 8. There are 16 residues in the CDR3. The CDR3 spells CASSDTGTGSNQPQHF. CDR3 nucleotide sequence: TGTGCCAGCAGCGACACCGGGACAGGGTCCAATCAGCCCCAGCATTTT.

The chain's CDR3 is CASSLEGAEGYTF. CDR3 sequence (DNA): TGCGCCAGCAGCCTGGAGGGGGCAGAAGGCTACACCTTC. The chain has TRBV5-1 and TRBJ1-2; TRBD1 aligns across 7 bases. Germline CDR1 SGHRS, CDR2 YFSETQ. V lost 4 bases, J lost 8 bases, and 8 bases stayed unmatched. There are 13 residues in the CDR3.

The chain carries TRBV11-2 and TRBJ1-2, with 10 positions matching TRBD1. Trimming at V came to 5 bases and at J to 13 bases, leaving 13 bases not matched to a gene. The CDR3 covers 14 residues. CDR1 SGHAT and CDR2 FQNNGV come from the germline V gene. The DNA for the CDR3 is TGTGCCAGCAGCCGTGGACAGGGGGTGGATTCTTGCACCTTC. Protein: CASSRGQGVDSCTF.

V is TRBV4-3 and J is TRBJ2-1; 8 bases match TRBD2. The CDR3 is made up of 19 amino acids. The germline V gene has CDR1 LGHNA and CDR2 YSLEER. The V gene end was trimmed by 0 bases and the J gene end by 7 bases; junction bases not matched to a gene: 17. The CDR3 protein is CASSQDRASRAGARNEQFF. CDR3 in DNA: TGCGCCAGCAGCCAAGATCGGGCTTCAAGAGCGGGGGCTAGGAATGAGCAGTTCTTC.

V is TRBV25-1 and J is TRBJ1-1, with TRBD1 matching 9 bases. Unmatched junction bases numbered 1, after V lost 5 bases and J lost 3 bases. This CDR3 is built from 13 residues. Germline CDR1 is MGHDK and CDR2 is SYGVNS. CDR3 sequence (DNA): TGTGCCAGCAGTAGACAGGGGGACACTGAAGCTTTCTTT. The encoded protein is CASSRQGDTEAFF.

This clone came up many times. The chain recombines TRBV13 with TRBJ2-7; TRBD2 agrees at 9 bases. The V segment lost 5 bases and the J segment 7 bases; nucleotides outside the gene matches: 9. CDR1 is PRHDT and CDR2 is FYEKMQ in the germline V gene (reference sequence). This CDR3 region has 14 residues. For the CDR3, the DNA is TGTGCCAGCAGCCCAAGACCACTAGCGGGTGAGCAGTACTTC. Translation: CASSPRPLAGEQYF.

V and J are TRBV6-1 and TRBJ1-2; 7 nucleotides agree with TRBD1. Unmatched junction bases numbered 6, after V lost 2 bases and J lost 0 bases. This CDR3 region has 16 residues. Germline CDR1 is MNHNS and CDR2 is SASEGT. Here the CDR3 reads CASSEPGTASNYGYTF. The CDR3 coding sequence is TGTGCCAGCAGTGAACCAGGGACAGCCTCTAACTATGGCTACACCTTC.

J is TRBJ2-5 and V is TRBV6-5; 7 positions agree with TRBD2. Trimming cost V 7 bases and J 1 base; bases outside gene matches: 6. CDR3 size: 14 residues. The germline gives CDR1 MNHEY, CDR2 SVGAGI. The DNA of the CDR3 is TGTGCCAGCACGAGGGCGGGGGTCCAAGAGACCCAGTACTTC. Its translation: CASTRAGVQETQYF.

The chain couples TRBV28 to TRBJ2-7; D is perhaps TRBD2 (6 bases). The CDR3 extends over 14 amino acids. V lost 4 bases and J lost 3, with 13 bases in between. CDR1 and CDR2 from the germline V gene are MDHEN and SYDVKM. CDR3 region: CASSSTQRVYEQYF. DNA for the CDR3: TGTGCCAGCAGTTCCACCCAGCGGGTCTACGAGCAGTACTTC.

The chain carries TRBV7-2 and TRBJ2-5; 7 nucleotides line up with TRBD1. The length of the CDR3 is 13 residues. CDR1 is SGHTA and CDR2 is FQGNSA in the germline V gene. The J segment lost 5 bases and the V segment lost 5 bases, leaving 5 bases of the junction unmatched. This chain's CDR3 is CASSDGTVETQYF. In DNA form, the CDR3 reads TGTGCCAGCAGCGACGGGACAGTTGAGACCCAGTACTTC.

J is TRBJ2-7 and V is TRBV5-1, with a possible D match to TRBD1 (5 bases). The V end was cut by 5 bases, the J end by 0 bases, with 12 bases between. Germline CDR1 reads SGHRS; CDR2 reads YFSETQ. The CDR3 is 14 amino acids. CDR3 residues: CASRYQGSSYEQYF. CDR3 bases: TGCGCCAGCAGGTATCAGGGAAGCTCCTACGAGCAGTACTTC.

V usage is TRBV18 and J usage is TRBJ1-5, with 9 bases that match TRBD1. Germline CDR1 KGHSH, CDR2 LQKENI. The CDR3 sequence is 16 residues long. V dropped 3 bases and J dropped 0; count of bases not matched to a gene: 3. The CDR3 DNA is TGTGCCAGCTCACCCGGGACAGGGCCTAGCAATCAGCCCCAGCATTTT. It specifies CASSPGTGPSNQPQHF.

This chain connects TRBV24-1 to TRBJ1-2; D call uncertain. The CDR3 totals 12 residues. CDR1 is KGHDR, CDR2 SFDVKD, per germline. Trimming shortened V by 12 bases and J by 4 bases, and 14 bases separated the two germline ends. CDR3 nucleotides: TGTGCCCCCCCCCGGGAGGGCTATGGCTACACCTTC. Translation: CAPPREGYGYTF.

The V gene is TRBV7-2, the J gene TRBJ2-7, with 12 bases that match TRBD2. Trimming took 0 bases from V and 0 from J; bases not matched to a gene: 3. In germline, CDR1 is SGHTA, CDR2 FQGNSA. The CDR3 loop spans 17 amino acids. For the CDR3, the DNA is TGTGCCAGCAGCTTAGCGTCTAGCGGGGGGGTCTCCTACGAGCAGTACTTC. Amino acids: CASSLASSGGVSYEQYF.

The rearrangement links TRBV19 to TRBJ1-3, with 12 bases identical to TRBD1. Per the germline V gene, CDR1 is LNHDA and CDR2 is SQIVND (reference sequence). V shed 7 bases, J shed 4 bases, and the junction held 14 bases outside the gene matches. The CDR3 consists of 18 residues. The CDR3 is CASTLAGQGARGGNTIYF. The CDR3 bases are TGTGCCAGTACCTTGGCGGGACAGGGGGCCCGAGGAGGAAACACCATATATTTT.

The rearrangement uses TRBV7-2 and TRBJ2-3; 9 nucleotides align to TRBD2. CDR1 is SGHTA and CDR2 is FQGNSA in the germline V gene. The CDR3 contains 15 residues. Unmatched junction bases numbered 3, after V lost 1 base and J lost 4 bases. The CDR3 here is CASSLGGGESDTQYF. CDR3 coding DNA: TGTGCCAGCAGCTTAGGCGGGGGGGAATCAGATACGCAGTATTTT.

The rearrangement links TRBV19 to TRBJ2-5, with 7 bases lining up with TRBD1. Unmatched junction bases numbered 10, after V lost 5 bases and J lost 10 bases. The CDR3 extends over 13 amino acids. Looked up from germline, CDR1 is LNHDA and CDR2 is SQIVND (reference sequence). CDR3 nucleotide sequence: TGTGCCAGTAGTGCCACCGACAGGGCGGACCAGTACTTC. Its translation: CASSATDRADQYF.